This T cell receptor (beta chain) was recovered during a study of blood T cell repertoires in COVID-19. Profiled with immunoSEQ multiplex PCR; TCRdb holds only in-frame clones, not every one. Among 150,000 to 200,000 clones listed, about four fifths were seen once. The origin of this receptor is a woman between 35 and 50 years old with COVID-19, enrolled during active disease. Sequences were obtained from peripheral blood.

The CDR3 region has the DNA TGTGCCAGCAGCTTGGGGCCCGGGGAGCTGTTTTTT. It specifies CASSLGPGELFF. The genes are TRBV7-9 and TRBJ2-2; tentatively, D is TRBD1 (5 bases). The CDR3 has 12 residues. V was shortened by 3 bases and J by 6 bases, with 5 bases between the two germline ends. Germline V gives CDR1 SEHNR, CDR2 FQNEAQ (reference sequence).